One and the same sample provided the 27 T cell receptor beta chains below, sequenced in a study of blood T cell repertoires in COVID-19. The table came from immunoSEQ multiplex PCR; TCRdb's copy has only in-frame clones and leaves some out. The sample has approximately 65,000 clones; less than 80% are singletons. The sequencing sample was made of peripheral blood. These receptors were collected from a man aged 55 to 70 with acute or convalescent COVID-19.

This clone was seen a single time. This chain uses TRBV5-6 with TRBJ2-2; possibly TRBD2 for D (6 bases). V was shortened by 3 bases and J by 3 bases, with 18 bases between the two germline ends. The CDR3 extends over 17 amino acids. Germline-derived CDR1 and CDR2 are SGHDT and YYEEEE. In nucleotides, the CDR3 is TGTGCCAGCAGCTCCCTGGGGGGATCTGGGGACACCGGGGAGCTGTTTTTT. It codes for CASSSLGGSGDTGELFF.

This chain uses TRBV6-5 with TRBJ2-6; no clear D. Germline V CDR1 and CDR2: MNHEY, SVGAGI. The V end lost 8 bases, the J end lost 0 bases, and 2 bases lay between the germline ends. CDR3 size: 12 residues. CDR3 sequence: CASRSGANVLTF. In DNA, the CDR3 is TGTGCCAGCCGCTCTGGGGCCAACGTCCTGACTTTC.

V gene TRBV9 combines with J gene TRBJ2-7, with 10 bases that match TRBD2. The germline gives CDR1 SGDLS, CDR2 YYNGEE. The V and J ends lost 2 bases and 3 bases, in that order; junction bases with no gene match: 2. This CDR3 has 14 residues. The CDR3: CASSVSGGIYEQYF. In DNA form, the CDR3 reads TGTGCCAGCAGCGTTAGCGGGGGGATCTACGAGCAGTACTTC.

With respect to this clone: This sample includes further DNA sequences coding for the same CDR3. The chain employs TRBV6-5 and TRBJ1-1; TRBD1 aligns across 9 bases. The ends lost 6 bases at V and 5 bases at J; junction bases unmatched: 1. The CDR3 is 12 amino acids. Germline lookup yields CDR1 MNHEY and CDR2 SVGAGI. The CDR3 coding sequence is TGTGCCAGCAGGACAGGGGGGACTGAAGCTTTCTTT. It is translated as CASRTGGTEAFF.

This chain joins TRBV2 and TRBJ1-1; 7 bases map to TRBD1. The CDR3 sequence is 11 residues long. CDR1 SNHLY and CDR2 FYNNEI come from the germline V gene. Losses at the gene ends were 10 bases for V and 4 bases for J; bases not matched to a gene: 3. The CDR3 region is CAIRQGTEAFF. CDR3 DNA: TGTGCCATTCGACAGGGCACTGAAGCTTTCTTT.

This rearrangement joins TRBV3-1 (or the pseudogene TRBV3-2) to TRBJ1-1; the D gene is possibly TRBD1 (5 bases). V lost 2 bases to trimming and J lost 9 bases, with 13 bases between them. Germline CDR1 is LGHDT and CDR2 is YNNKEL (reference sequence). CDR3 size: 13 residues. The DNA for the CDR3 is TGTGCCAGCAGCCAAAAGGGGATTTCAAAAGCTTTCTTT. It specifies CASSQKGISKAFF.

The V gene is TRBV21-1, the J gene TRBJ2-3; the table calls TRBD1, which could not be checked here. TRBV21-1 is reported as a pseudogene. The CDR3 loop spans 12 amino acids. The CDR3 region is CARRQESDTQYF. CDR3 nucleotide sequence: TGTGCCAGGAGACAGGAATCAGATACGCAGTATTTT.

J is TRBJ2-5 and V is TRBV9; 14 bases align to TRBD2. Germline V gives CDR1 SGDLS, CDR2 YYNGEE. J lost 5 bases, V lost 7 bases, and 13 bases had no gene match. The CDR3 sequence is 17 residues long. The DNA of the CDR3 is TGTGCCAGCGGACAGGGGCTGACTAGCGGGAGGGCCGAGACCCAGTACTTC. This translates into CASGQGLTSGRAETQYF.

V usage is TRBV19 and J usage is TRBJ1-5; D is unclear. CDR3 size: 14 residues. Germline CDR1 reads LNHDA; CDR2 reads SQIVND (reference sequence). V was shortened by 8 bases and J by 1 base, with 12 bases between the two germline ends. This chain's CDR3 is CASRGAWSNQPQHF. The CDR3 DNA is TGTGCCAGTCGGGGTGCATGGAGCAATCAGCCCCAGCATTTT.

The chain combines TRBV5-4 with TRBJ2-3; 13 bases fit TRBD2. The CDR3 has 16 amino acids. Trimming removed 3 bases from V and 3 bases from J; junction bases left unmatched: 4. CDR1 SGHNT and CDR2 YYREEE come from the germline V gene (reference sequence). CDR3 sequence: CASSSRTSGSTDTQYF. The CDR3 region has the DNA TGTGCCAGCAGCTCCAGGACTAGCGGGAGTACAGATACGCAGTATTTT.

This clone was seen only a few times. As DNA, the CDR3 is TGTGCCAGCAGATCGGGACAGGGGTTCACCGGGGAGCTGTTTTTT. Its protein product is CASRSGQGFTGELFF. The chain recombines TRBV6-5 with TRBJ2-2, with TRBD1 matching 10 bases. The J segment lost 4 bases and the V segment lost 6 bases, leaving 5 bases of the junction unmatched. The CDR3 consists of 15 residues. Germline V gene sequence: CDR1 MNHEY, CDR2 SVGAGI.

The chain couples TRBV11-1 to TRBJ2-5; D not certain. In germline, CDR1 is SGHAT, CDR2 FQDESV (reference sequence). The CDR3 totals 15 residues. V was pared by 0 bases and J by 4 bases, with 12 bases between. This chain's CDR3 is CASSLASVRSETQYF. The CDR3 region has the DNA TGTGCCAGCAGCTTAGCCAGCGTGCGGTCAGAGACCCAGTACTTC.

In DNA form, the CDR3 reads TGTGCCAGCAGTCGAGGAGGAGAGGGGGAGCTGTTTTTT. Translating gives CASSRGGEGELFF. V usage is TRBV2 and J usage is TRBJ2-2; perhaps TRBD2 as D (5 bases). Germline V gives CDR1 SNHLY, CDR2 FYNNEI. The CDR3 loop spans 13 amino acids. The V end was cut by 5 bases, the J end by 8 bases, with 12 bases between.

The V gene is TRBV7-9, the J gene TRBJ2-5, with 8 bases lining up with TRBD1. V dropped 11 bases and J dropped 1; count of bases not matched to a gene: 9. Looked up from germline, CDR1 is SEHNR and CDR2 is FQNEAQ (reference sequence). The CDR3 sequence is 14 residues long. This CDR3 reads CASGRGLGQETQYF. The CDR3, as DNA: TGTGCCTCAGGCAGGGGGCTCGGCCAAGAGACCCAGTACTTC.

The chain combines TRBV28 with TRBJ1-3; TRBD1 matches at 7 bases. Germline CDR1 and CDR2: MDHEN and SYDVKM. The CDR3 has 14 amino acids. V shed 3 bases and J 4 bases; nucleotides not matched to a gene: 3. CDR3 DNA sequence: TGTGCCAGCAGTTTTAAGACAGGGGGAAACACCATATATTTT. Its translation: CASSFKTGGNTIYF.

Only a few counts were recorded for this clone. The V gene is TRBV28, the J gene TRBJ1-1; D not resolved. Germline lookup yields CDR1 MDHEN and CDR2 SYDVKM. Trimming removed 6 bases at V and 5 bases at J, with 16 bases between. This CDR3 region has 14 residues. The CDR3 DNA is TGTGCCAGCAGCCCTGAGCGAGGCTGGACTGAAGCTTTCTTT. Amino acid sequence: CASSPERGWTEAFF. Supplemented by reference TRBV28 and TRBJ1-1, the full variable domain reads DVKVTQSSRYLVKRTGEKVFLECVQDMDHENMFWYRQDPGLGLRLIYFSYDVKMKEKGDIPEGYSVSREKKERFSLILESASTNQTSMYLCASSPERGWTEAFFGQGTRLTVV.

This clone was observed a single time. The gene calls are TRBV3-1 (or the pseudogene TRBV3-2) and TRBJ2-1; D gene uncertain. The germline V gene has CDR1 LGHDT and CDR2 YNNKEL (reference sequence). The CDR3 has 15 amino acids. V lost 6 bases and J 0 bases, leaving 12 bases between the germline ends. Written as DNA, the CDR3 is TGTGCCAGCAGTTTAAGCCCAAACTCCTACAATGAGCAGTTCTTC. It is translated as CASSLSPNSYNEQFF.

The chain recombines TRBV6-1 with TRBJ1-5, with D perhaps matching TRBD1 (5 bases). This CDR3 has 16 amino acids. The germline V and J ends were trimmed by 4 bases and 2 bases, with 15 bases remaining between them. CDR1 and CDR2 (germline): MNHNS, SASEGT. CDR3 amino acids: CASSAVGPHGNQPQHF. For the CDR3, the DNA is TGTGCCAGCAGTGCCGTGGGGCCGCATGGCAATCAGCCCCAGCATTTT.

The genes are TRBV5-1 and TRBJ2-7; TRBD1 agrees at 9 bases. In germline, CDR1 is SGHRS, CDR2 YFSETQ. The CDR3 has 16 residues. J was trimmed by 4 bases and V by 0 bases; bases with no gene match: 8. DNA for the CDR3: TGCGCCAGCAGCTTGGGCCCGACAGGGGGAGAATACGAGCAGTACTTC. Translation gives CASSLGPTGGEYEQYF.

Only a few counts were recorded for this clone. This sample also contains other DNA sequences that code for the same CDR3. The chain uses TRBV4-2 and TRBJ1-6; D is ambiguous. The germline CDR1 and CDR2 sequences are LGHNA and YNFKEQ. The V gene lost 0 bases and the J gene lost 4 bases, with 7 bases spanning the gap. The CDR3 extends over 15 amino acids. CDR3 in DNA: TGTGCCAGCAGCCAAGATCGGGGATATAATTCACCCCTCCACTTT. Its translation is CASSQDRGYNSPLHF.

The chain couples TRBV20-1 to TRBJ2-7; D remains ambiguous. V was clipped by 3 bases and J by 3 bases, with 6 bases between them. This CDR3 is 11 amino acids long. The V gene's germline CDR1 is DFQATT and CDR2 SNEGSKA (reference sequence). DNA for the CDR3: TGCAGTGCTAGTTCCAACTACGAGCAGTACTTC. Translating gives CSASSNYEQYF.

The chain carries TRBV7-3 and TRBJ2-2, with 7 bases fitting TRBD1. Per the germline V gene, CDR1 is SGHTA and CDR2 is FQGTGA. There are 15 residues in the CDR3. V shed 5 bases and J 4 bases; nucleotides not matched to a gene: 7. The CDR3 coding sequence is TGTGCCAGCAGCCCCCGGGACAGAATCACCGGGGAGCTGTTTTTT. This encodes CASSPRDRITGELFF. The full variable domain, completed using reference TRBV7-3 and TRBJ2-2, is GAGVSQTPSNKVTEKGKYVELRCDPISGHTALYWYRQSLGQGPEFLIYFQGTGAADDSGLPNDRFFAVRPEGSVSTLKIQRTERGDSAVYLCASSPRDRITGELFFGEGSRLTVL.

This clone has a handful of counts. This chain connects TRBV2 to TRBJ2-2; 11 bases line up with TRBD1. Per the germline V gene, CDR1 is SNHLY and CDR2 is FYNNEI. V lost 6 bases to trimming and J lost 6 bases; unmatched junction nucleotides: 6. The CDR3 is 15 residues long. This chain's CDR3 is CASSYRTGGSGELFF. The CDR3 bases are TGTGCCAGCAGCTACCGGACAGGGGGCTCCGGGGAGCTGTTTTTT.

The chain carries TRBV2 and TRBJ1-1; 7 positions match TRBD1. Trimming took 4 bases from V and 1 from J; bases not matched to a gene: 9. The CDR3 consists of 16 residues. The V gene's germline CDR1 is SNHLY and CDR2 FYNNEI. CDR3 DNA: TGTGCCAGCAGTGGGAACAGGGGCGGCTGGAACACTGAAGCTTTCTTT. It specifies CASSGNRGGWNTEAFF.

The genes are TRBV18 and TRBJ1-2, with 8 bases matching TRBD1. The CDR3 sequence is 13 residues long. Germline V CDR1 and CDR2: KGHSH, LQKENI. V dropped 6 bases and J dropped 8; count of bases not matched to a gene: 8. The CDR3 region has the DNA TGTGCCAGCTCGGAGACAGGGGCTGCGGGCTACACCTTC. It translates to CASSETGAAGYTF.

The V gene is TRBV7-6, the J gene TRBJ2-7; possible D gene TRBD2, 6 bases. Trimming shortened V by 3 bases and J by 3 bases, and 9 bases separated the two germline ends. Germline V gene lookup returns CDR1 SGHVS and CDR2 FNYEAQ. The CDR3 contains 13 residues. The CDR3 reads CASSLSGSYEQYF. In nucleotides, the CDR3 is TGTGCCAGCAGCTTGTCCGGGAGCTACGAGCAGTACTTC.

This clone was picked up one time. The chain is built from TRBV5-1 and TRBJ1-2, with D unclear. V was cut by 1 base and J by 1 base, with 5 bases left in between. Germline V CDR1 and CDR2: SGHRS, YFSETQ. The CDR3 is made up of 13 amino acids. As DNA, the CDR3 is TGCGCCAGCAGCTTGCGGGTTAACTATGGCTACACCTTC. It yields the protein CASSLRVNYGYTF.